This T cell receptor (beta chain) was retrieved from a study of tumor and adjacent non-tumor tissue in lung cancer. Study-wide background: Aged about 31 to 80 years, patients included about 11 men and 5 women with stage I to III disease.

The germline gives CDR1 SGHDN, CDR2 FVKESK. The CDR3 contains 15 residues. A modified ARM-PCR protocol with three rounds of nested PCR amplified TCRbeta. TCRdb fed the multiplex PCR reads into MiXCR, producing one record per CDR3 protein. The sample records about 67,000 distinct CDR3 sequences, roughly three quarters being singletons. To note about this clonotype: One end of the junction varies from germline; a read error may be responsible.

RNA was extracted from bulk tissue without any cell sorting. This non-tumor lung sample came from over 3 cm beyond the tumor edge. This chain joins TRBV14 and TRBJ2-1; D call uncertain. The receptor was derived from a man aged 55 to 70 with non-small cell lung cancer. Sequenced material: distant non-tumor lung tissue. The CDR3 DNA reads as TGTGCCAGGAGCCAATTCAAAACTTCTCTCAATGAGAAGTTATTC. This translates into CARSQFKTSLNEKLF.